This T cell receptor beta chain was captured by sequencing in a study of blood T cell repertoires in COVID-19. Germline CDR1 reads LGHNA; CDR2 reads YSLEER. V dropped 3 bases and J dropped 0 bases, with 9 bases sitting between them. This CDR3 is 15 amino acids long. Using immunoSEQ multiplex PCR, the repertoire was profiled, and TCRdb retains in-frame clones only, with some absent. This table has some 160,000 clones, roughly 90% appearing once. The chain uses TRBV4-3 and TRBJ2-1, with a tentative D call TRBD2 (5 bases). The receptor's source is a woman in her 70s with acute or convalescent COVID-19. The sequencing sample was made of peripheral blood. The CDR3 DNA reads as TGCGCCAGCAGCCATCATACTAGCTCCTACAATGAGCAGTTCTTC. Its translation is CASSHHTSSYNEQFF.